The T cell receptor (beta chain) under discussion was sequenced for a study of T cell changes during pregnancy in multiple sclerosis. This table comes from immunoSEQ multiplex PCR, and its TCRdb copy is limited to in-frame clones, with some not included. The profile shows 100,000 or so clones, roughly 92% of them singletons. The CDR3 sequence is 15 residues long. Germline assignment: CDR1 SGHRS and CDR2 YFSETQ. Trimming at V came to 1 base and at J to 8 bases, leaving 4 bases not matched to a gene. The rearrangement joins TRBV5-1 to TRBJ2-1; 12 bases are shared with TRBD2. The sequencing used peripheral blood, collected after pregnancy. The origin of this receptor is a female donor with multiple sclerosis, enrolled in a pregnancy study. CDR3 region: CASSLLAGGLDEQFF. The CDR3 DNA reads as TGCGCCAGCAGCTTGCTAGCGGGAGGGTTGGATGAGCAGTTCTTC.